The 21 T cell receptor beta chains listed next were all sequenced from one sample in a study of T cell responses to AZD1222 COVID-19 vaccine. Method: immunoSEQ multiplex PCR; TCRdb's copy keeps in-frame clones and lacks some. The table has about 120,000 clones, approximately 86% seen once. Sequences were derived from peripheral blood, sampled on day 0 of AZD1222 vaccination. The receptors here all came from an adult in good health.

V is TRBV2 and J is TRBJ2-1, with D tentatively TRBD2 (5 bases). The germline CDR1 and CDR2 sequences are SNHLY and FYNNEI. V was clipped by 4 bases and J by 4 bases, with 8 bases between them. The CDR3 loop spans 13 amino acids. The CDR3 region has the DNA TGTGCCAGCAGTGCGCAGCGGTACAATGAGCAGTTCTTC. This translates into CASSAQRYNEQFF. Drawing the rest from reference TRBV2 and TRBJ2-1, the complete variable domain is EPEVTQTPSHQVTQMGQEVILRCVPISNHLYFYWYRQILGQKVEFLVSFYNNEISEKSEIFDDQFSVERPDGSNFTLKIRSTKLEDSAMYFCASSAQRYNEQFFGPGTRLTVL.

The genes are TRBV2 and TRBJ1-5; 9 nucleotides agree with TRBD1. The CDR3 is 15 residues long. The germline V gene encodes CDR1 SNHLY and CDR2 FYNNEI. With 7 bases clipped from V and 1 base from J, the junction kept 5 bases outside the gene matches. In DNA, the CDR3 is TGTGCCAGCAAATTGACAGGGGGGAGCAATCAGCCCCAGCATTTT. Translating it yields CASKLTGGSNQPQHF.

The chain has TRBV5-1 and TRBJ1-2; D is undetermined. Germline values: CDR1 SGHRS, CDR2 YFSETQ. Trimming pared 4 bases from V and 7 bases from J, leaving 20 bases between. The CDR3 is 15 amino acids. In DNA, the CDR3 is TGCGCCAGCAGCAGCAGATGGGCCGACCGCTCTGGCTACACCTTC. Its translation is CASSSRWADRSGYTF.

J is TRBJ1-1 and V is TRBV7-9, with 9 bases lining up with TRBD1. This CDR3 has 17 amino acids. Unmatched junction bases numbered 11, after V lost 5 bases and J lost 1 base. Germline V CDR1 and CDR2: SEHNR, FQNEAQ (reference sequence). The CDR3 DNA follows: TGTGCCAGCAGCGTGGGACAGGGACAATCGAGGAACACTGAAGCTTTCTTT. Its protein is CASSVGQGQSRNTEAFF.

The chain combines TRBV25-1 with TRBJ2-7, with 9 bases aligning to TRBD1. Germline V gives CDR1 MGHDK, CDR2 SYGVNS. V lost 6 bases and J lost 7; bases outside the gene matches: 7. The CDR3 runs to 13 residues. CDR3 residues: CASRAGQGGEQYF. The DNA for the CDR3 is TGTGCCAGCAGGGCGGGACAGGGCGGAGAGCAGTACTTC.

The chain joins TRBV5-6 to TRBJ1-2, with TRBD1 matching over 11 bases. The length of the CDR3 is 19 residues. Unmatched junction bases numbered 17, after V lost 3 bases and J lost 4 bases. Germline CDR1 is SGHDT and CDR2 is YYEEEE. CDR3 DNA sequence: TGTGCCAGCAGCTACGGGACAGGGGGTATGAACGCCCCGCTCTATGGCTACACCTTC. Its translation: CASSYGTGGMNAPLYGYTF.

The V and J genes are TRBV7-3 and TRBJ2-3; 11 bases align to TRBD1. Per the germline V gene, CDR1 is SGHTA and CDR2 is FQGTGA. The CDR3 is 14 amino acids. The V gene end was trimmed by 4 bases and the J gene end by 5 bases; junction bases not matched to a gene: 2. In nucleotides, the CDR3 is TGTGCCAGCAGCTCGGGACAGGGGGGAGATACGCAGTATTTT. Translation: CASSSGQGGDTQYF.

The chain links TRBV25-1 to TRBJ1-1; tentatively, D is TRBD1 (6 bases). The germline gives CDR1 MGHDK, CDR2 SYGVNS. This CDR3 is 15 amino acids long. Between the trimmed V and J ends, which lost 8 bases and 0 bases, there was a span of 16 bases. Here the CDR3 DNA reads TGTGCCAGCTCCAAACCGGGGGCCATGAACACTGAAGCTTTCTTT. This translates into CASSKPGAMNTEAFF.

The table lists this clone with a few counts. The chain combines TRBV28 with TRBJ2-1; possibly TRBD1 for D (6 bases). Trimming took off 3 bases at V and 4 bases at J, with 13 bases between the two ends. Germline CDR1 MDHEN, CDR2 SYDVKM. The CDR3 length is 15 residues. The CDR3 region is CASSFVRGFYNEQFF. The CDR3 DNA follows: TGTGCCAGCAGTTTTGTCAGGGGATTTTACAATGAGCAGTTCTTC.

The chain combines TRBV14 with TRBJ2-2; no clear D. V was clipped by 2 bases and J by 3 bases, with 1 base between them. The germline CDR1 and CDR2 sequences are SGHDN and FVKESK. The CDR3 consists of 12 residues. Here the CDR3 reads CASSQYTGELFF. In DNA, the CDR3 is TGTGCCAGCAGCCAATACACCGGGGAGCTGTTTTTT.

The gene calls are TRBV11-2 and TRBJ2-5; TRBD2 aligns across 8 bases. V was clipped by 6 bases and J by 5 bases; unmatched bases: 14. CDR1 is SGHAT, CDR2 FQNNGV, per germline. The CDR3 runs 16 residues. The CDR3 coding sequence is TGTGCCAGCAGGAGAGCCGGGACTAGGGTATGGGAGACCCAGTACTTC. It yields the protein CASRRAGTRVWETQYF.

The chain is built from TRBV11-2 and TRBJ1-3, with D unclear. The V end lost 3 bases, the J end lost 0 bases, and 9 bases lay between the germline ends. CDR3 length: 15 amino acids. Germline values: CDR1 SGHAT, CDR2 FQNNGV. CDR3 in DNA: TGTGCCAGCAGCTTTTCCGATGGCTCTGGAAACACCATATATTTT. Residues: CASSFSDGSGNTIYF.

The chain has TRBV5-1 and TRBJ1-6; unclear D gene. The CDR3 loop spans 15 amino acids. Trimming pared 0 bases from V and 5 bases from J, leaving 9 bases between. The V gene's germline CDR1 is SGHRS and CDR2 YFSETQ. CDR3 protein: CASSLGAVNNSPLHF. CDR3 nucleotides: TGCGCCAGCAGCTTGGGGGCAGTCAATAATTCACCCCTCCACTTT.

This clone was recorded once. The chain recombines TRBV18 with TRBJ1-6, with 7 nucleotides matching TRBD1. The germline V gene has CDR1 KGHSH and CDR2 LQKENI. This CDR3 spans 14 amino acids. The ends lost 4 bases at V and 6 bases at J; junction bases unmatched: 3. This CDR3 reads CASSQQGSNSPLHF. The DNA for the CDR3 is TGTGCCAGCTCACAACAGGGGTCTAATTCACCCCTCCACTTT. Looking up the rest from reference TRBV18 and TRBJ1-6 gives the full variable domain: NAGVMQNPRHLVRRRGQEARLRCSPMKGHSHVYWYRQLPEEGLKFMVYLQKENIIDESGMPKERFSAEFPKEGPSILRIQQVVRGDSAAYFCASSQQGSNSPLHFGNGTRLTVT.

The genes are TRBV27 and TRBJ1-5; the D is unclear. The CDR3 length is 13 residues. CDR1 is MNHEY, CDR2 SMNVEV, per germline (reference sequence). V dropped 5 bases and J dropped 7 bases, with 12 bases sitting between them. The CDR3 loop reads CASSPLIWQPQHF. The CDR3, as DNA: TGTGCCAGCAGTCCGCTTATTTGGCAGCCCCAGCATTTT.

The J gene is TRBJ1-5, the V gene TRBV19; 8 positions match TRBD1. CDR1 and CDR2 (germline): LNHDA, SQIVND (reference sequence). The junction had 13 bases not matched to a gene; V was cut back by 4 bases and J by 5 bases. The length of the CDR3 is 17 residues. CDR3 residues: CASSTPGQVWEHQPQHF. In DNA, the CDR3 is TGTGCCAGTAGTACCCCGGGACAGGTGTGGGAGCATCAGCCCCAGCATTTT.

The gene calls are TRBV7-9 and TRBJ2-7, with D possibly being TRBD2 (7 bases). The CDR3 totals 17 residues. Trimming pared 3 bases from V and 6 bases from J, leaving 24 bases between. Looked up from germline, CDR1 is SEHNR and CDR2 is FQNEAQ (reference sequence). The CDR3 sequence is CASSFWGAGAGVSEQYF. The CDR3 DNA reads as TGTGCCAGCAGCTTCTGGGGGGCAGGCGCGGGAGTCTCCGAGCAGTACTTC.

The J gene is TRBJ2-7, the V gene TRBV18; unclear D gene. Germline CDR1 reads KGHSH; CDR2 reads LQKENI. The ends were cut back, 3 bases at V and 4 bases at J, with 13 bases in the middle. The CDR3 is 14 amino acids. CDR3 region: CASSPAQNLYEQYF. Written as DNA, the CDR3 is TGTGCCAGCTCACCTGCACAGAACCTATACGAGCAGTACTTC.

The chain joins TRBV19 to TRBJ2-3; TRBD2 matches 7 bases. From germline, CDR1 is LNHDA and CDR2 SQIVND (reference sequence). V trimming: 5 bases; J trimming: 6 bases; junction bases outside the gene matches: 17. There are 17 residues in the CDR3. CDR3 DNA: TGTGCCAGTAGTTCACCTCGGTGGGGCGGGAGTCCGGATACGCAGTATTTT. Translating it yields CASSSPRWGGSPDTQYF.

V and J are TRBV7-2 and TRBJ2-1; possible D gene TRBD1, 7 bases. Germline V gene sequence: CDR1 SGHTA, CDR2 FQGNSA. Trimming removed 5 bases from V and 4 bases from J, with 18 bases in between. This CDR3 is built from 16 residues. CDR3 nucleotide sequence: TGTGCCAGCAGCCCTGGAGGGGGCGGGACTTACAATGAGCAGTTCTTC. It codes for CASSPGGGGTYNEQFF. The full variable domain, in which reference TRBV7-2 and TRBJ2-1 provide the parts outside the CDR3, is GAGVSQSPSNKVTEKGKDVELRCDPISGHTALYWYRQSLGQGLEFLIYFQGNSAPDKSGLPSDRFSAERTGGSVSTLTIQRTQQEDSAVYLCASSPGGGGTYNEQFFGPGTRLTVL.

The rearrangement links TRBV6-1 to TRBJ1-5; no clear D. V lost 3 bases, J lost 3 bases, and 12 bases lay in between. The CDR3 extends over 15 amino acids. CDR1 and CDR2 (germline): MNHNS, SASEGT. The DNA of the CDR3 is TGTGCCAGCAGTGAGGGATTGGCGTTCAATCAGCCCCAGCATTTT. Residues: CASSEGLAFNQPQHF.